Here is one T cell receptor beta chain with its context. Per the original data handling: Reference gene primers were amplified, and this amplification served to estimate nucleated cell counts. Here immunoSEQ multiplex PCR was the method, and the copy in TCRdb shows in-frame clones only, minus some. Clonal size and the V and J genes are those of that table, whereas D and trimming came from the DNA. The table records tens of thousands of clones, 75% to 85% of them present only once. The data originate from a study of blood T cell repertoires in COVID-19. Study summary: The United States, Italy and Spain were the sources of the acute and convalescent COVID-19 samples. T cells, B-cell-depleted T cells, or PBMCs supplied cDNA or gDNA.

Per the germline V gene, CDR1 is SGDLS and CDR2 is YYNGEE. This CDR3 comprises 12 residues. Trimming cost V 3 bases and J 3 bases, with 4 bases left between them. The chain employs TRBV9 and TRBJ2-4, with D unresolved. The source is a woman over 75 with acute or convalescent COVID-19. Sequencing input: peripheral blood. The CDR3 DNA reads as TGTGCCAGCAGCGACAGCAAAAACATTCAGTACTTC. Translating it yields CASSDSKNIQYF.